Below, one TCR beta chain is given with its context. Antigen specificity is unknown. This sample was taken from a study of T cell responses to AZD1222 COVID-19 vaccine. Study-level findings and limits: Nearly half of spike-specific TCRs reportedly target variant regions that are unmutated in the B.1.351 and B.1.1.7 variants. Baseline antibody screening turned up just a handful of seropositive AZD1222 recipients. Two AZD1222 administrations were followed by greater Spike-specific TCR breadth and depth.

V was trimmed by 0 bases and J by 6 bases, leaving 14 bases between them. The CDR3 is 16 amino acids. The V gene's germline CDR1 is MNHNS and CDR2 SASEGT. Only in-frame clones appear in the TCRdb table, and some are missing; sequencing was by immunoSEQ multiplex PCR. The sample yields 90,000 to 150,000 clones, 88% seen once. The sample in question was peripheral blood, obtained on day 0 of AZD1222 vaccination. The chain joins TRBV6-1 to TRBJ1-4; no reliable D call. The source is an adult in good health. The CDR3 region is CASSEARRAKDEKLFF. The CDR3 nucleotides read TGTGCCAGCAGTGAAGCCCGACGGGCAAAGGATGAAAAACTGTTTTTT.